This TCR beta chain was recorded in a study of T cell changes during pregnancy in multiple sclerosis. Assay used: immunoSEQ multiplex PCR; TCRdb lists only in-frame clones, some missing. The sample lists 91,000 or so clones, roughly 92% occurring once. The CDR3 covers 13 residues. CDR1 is GTSNPN and CDR2 is SVGIG in the germline V gene (reference sequence). Trimming removed 1 base at V and 0 bases at J, with 7 bases between. V gene TRBV30 combines with J gene TRBJ2-7; perhaps TRBD1 as D (5 bases). This material consisted of peripheral blood, taken after pregnancy. The sequence was collected from a female donor with multiple sclerosis, enrolled in a pregnancy study. The CDR3 DNA follows: TGTGCCTGGAGTGAGGGGAACTCCTACGAGCAGTACTTC. It is translated as CAWSEGNSYEQYF. The variable domain in full, with the rest retrieved from reference TRBV30 and TRBJ2-7, is SQTIHQWPATLVQPVGSPLSLECTVEGTSNPNLYWYRQAAGRGLQLLFYSVGIGQISSEVPQNLSASRPQDRQFILSSKKLLLSDSGFYLCAWSEGNSYEQYFGPGTRLTVT.